Reported below is one T cell receptor (beta chain). Its target antigen remains unknown. Nothing much larger sits one base from this clone, and base qualities are not available. The sample comes from a study of post-analysis software for immune sequencing data (dated by TCRdb to between 2014 and 2017). Looking at the study overall: The recorded disease courses included relapsing-remitting, secondary progressive and progressive-relapsing multiple sclerosis, and some patients had no subtype annotation. The patient repertoires were compared against about a dozen previously published healthy control repertoires obtained from donors aged 6 to 25 years. A subset of samples was prepared in parallel using single-end sample barcoding, then pooled and co-amplified after Illumina adapter ligation. Overall study outcomes, separate from this receptor: Roughly 5 TRBV segments, including TRBV5-6, TRBV5-1 and TRBV20-1, were significantly more frequent in patients than controls. Compared with controls, multiple sclerosis patients had significantly lower normalized Chao1 diversity, a finding suggesting substantial peripheral T-cell clonal expansion. The multiple sclerosis patient group was slightly younger than the control group. Strong co-clustering of samples prepared in the same batch was shown by direct clustering with F measure, prompting a batch-effect correction.

The library was made by PCR. Instrument used: Illumina HiSeq 2500. Unique molecular identifiers were incorporated into TCR beta cDNA libraries to reduce PCR and sequencing biases. Approximately 500,000 cDNA molecules were obtained per 1 to 10 million input T cells, so each molecule approximated one T cell. The same protocol used for the earlier healthy control dataset was applied to prepare and sequence the patient libraries. Within a given batch, samples were prepared together, multiplexed and sequenced on the same HiSeq lane. Per the authors' processing: Raw barcoded reads were processed with MIGEC, and single-read molecular identifier groups were discarded before consensus assembly and CDR3 extraction. VDJtools was used for post-analysis of the clonotype tables, with diversity normalized by down-sampling every dataset to the smallest sample size. To correct batch-related cross-sample contamination, repertoire overlap clustering matched CDR3 amino acid sequences but not nucleotide sequences. Clones were called with MiXCR by TCRdb after fastp trimmed the public reads at Q25, and only in-frame beta chains were retained. Each record represents a unique CDR3 protein, reported with the most common genes and DNA among its rows. The V and J calls and clone size come from TCRdb's table, not from the authors' own analysis. The sample includes roughly 650,000 distinct CDR3 sequences, with around 64% observed a single time. The top ten clones comprise roughly 12% of the sample.

CDR1 and CDR2 are drawn from the germline V gene: SGHTA, FQGNSA. Relative to germline, V is missing 2 bases and J is missing 2 bases, with 2 bases of the junction outside any gene match. Spanning cysteine to phenylalanine, the CDR3 consists of 15 amino acids. Solely the CDR3 DNA is kept, with 45 bases framed from the first base. To demonstrate the VDJtools post-analysis software, TCR beta repertoires were profiled from the peripheral blood of 13 young patients with multiple sclerosis. Multiple sclerosis patients were children and adolescents aged roughly 6 to 16 years. Material: blood. The chain is assembled from TRBV7-2 and TRBJ1-2; 10 bases in the middle match TRBD1. This receptor was taken from a girl aged 2-15 years with multiple sclerosis. The nucleotide sequence reads TGTGCCAGCAGCTTAAGGGGACAGGGGAACTATGGCTACACCTTC. Its protein reads: CASSLRGQGNYGYTF.